These 13 T cell receptor beta chains were all obtained from the same sample, sequenced in a study of control samples from healthy donors and cancer patients. Using immunoSEQ multiplex PCR, the repertoire was profiled, and TCRdb retains in-frame clones only, with some absent. The sample holds about 160,000 clones, 70% to 90% seen once. Material: blood. These receptors came from a man younger than 45 in good health.

This clone occurred a few times. The genes are TRBV5-1 and TRBJ2-1; TRBD1 matches at 7 bases. This CDR3 has 12 residues. Trimming cost V 2 bases and J 7 bases; bases outside gene matches: 0. Germline CDR1 reads SGHRS; CDR2 reads YFSETQ. The CDR3 nucleotides read TGCGCCAGCAGCTTCAGGGGGAATGAGCAGTTCTTC. It is translated as CASSFRGNEQFF. The complete variable domain, with remaining parts taken from reference TRBV5-1 and TRBJ2-1, reads KAGVTQTPRYLIKTRGQQVTLSCSPISGHRSVSWYQQTPGQGLQFLFEYFSETQRNKGNFPGRFSGRQFSNSRSEMNVSTLELGDSALYLCASSFRGNEQFFGPGTRLTVL.

This clone showed up just once. The rearrangement links TRBV27 to TRBJ1-6, with TRBD1 as a possible D gene (6 bases). The CDR3 sequence is 14 residues long. Germline assignment: CDR1 MNHEY and CDR2 SMNVEV (reference sequence). V was cut by 2 bases and J by 14 bases, with 16 bases left in between. The DNA for the CDR3 is TGTGCCAGCAGTTTAGGGTTTCAGGGGTTCTCCCTCCACTTT. Amino acids: CASSLGFQGFSLHF.

This chain joins TRBV5-1 and TRBJ2-1; 11 positions agree with TRBD2. Trimming at V came to 7 bases and at J to 4 bases, leaving 7 bases not matched to a gene. The germline CDR1 and CDR2 sequences are SGHRS and YFSETQ. This CDR3 is built from 15 residues. The CDR3 DNA is TGCGCCAGCGGGCTAGCGGGGGGCCATTACAATGAGCAGTTCTTC. Protein sequence: CASGLAGGHYNEQFF. Complete variable domain (other parts from reference TRBV5-1 and TRBJ2-1): KAGVTQTPRYLIKTRGQQVTLSCSPISGHRSVSWYQQTPGQGLQFLFEYFSETQRNKGNFPGRFSGRQFSNSRSEMNVSTLELGDSALYLCASGLAGGHYNEQFFGPGTRLTVL.

This sequence joins TRBV4-1 and TRBJ1-2, with a possible D match to TRBD1 (6 bases). V lost 0 bases and J 5 bases, leaving 13 bases between the germline ends. The CDR3 covers 15 residues. Germline assignment: CDR1 MGHRA and CDR2 YSYEKL. The CDR3: CASSQDIATGYGYTF. The CDR3 bases are TGCGCCAGCAGCCAAGATATAGCGACAGGTTATGGCTACACCTTC.

The chain recombines TRBV21-1 with TRBJ2-5. TRBV21-1 is noted as a pseudogene. The CDR3 extends over 16 amino acids. CDR3 sequence reads: CASSKVGDWYQETQYF. The CDR3 nucleotides are TGTGCCAGCAGCAAGGTGGGGGATTGGTACCAAGAGACCCAGTACTTC.

The chain joins TRBV6-5 to TRBJ1-5, with 8 bases that match TRBD1. CDR3 length: 15 amino acids. CDR1 MNHEY and CDR2 SVGAGI come from the germline V gene. V dropped 3 bases and J dropped 6; count of bases not matched to a gene: 7. The CDR3 reads CASSYSGQGGQPQHF. In nucleotides, the CDR3 is TGTGCCAGCAGTTATTCCGGACAGGGTGGTCAGCCCCAGCATTTT.

The genes are TRBV6-2 or TRBV6-3 and TRBJ1-5; D gene unclear. CDR3 length: 15 amino acids. The ends were cut back, 0 bases at V and 0 bases at J, with 6 bases in the middle. Germline CDR1 reads MNHEY; CDR2 reads SVGEGT. This chain's CDR3 is CASSYSTHSNQPQHF. CDR3 sequence (DNA): TGTGCCAGCAGTTACTCTACCCATAGCAATCAGCCCCAGCATTTT.

The chain carries TRBV6-1 and TRBJ1-4; D remains ambiguous. Trimming shortened V by 1 base and J by 4 bases, and 13 bases separated the two germline ends. The V gene's germline CDR1 is MNHNS and CDR2 SASEGT. This CDR3 has 16 residues. This CDR3 reads CASSEGPISGNEKLFF. The CDR3 DNA follows: TGTGCCAGCAGTGAAGGCCCAATAAGTGGTAATGAAAAACTGTTTTTT.

The chain employs TRBV4-2 and TRBJ2-7; a possible D gene is TRBD1 (6 bases). Between the trimmed V and J ends, which lost 1 base and 2 bases, there was a span of 15 bases. Germline V CDR1 and CDR2: LGHNA, YNFKEQ. CDR3 length equals 16 residues. The CDR3, as DNA: TGTGCCAGCAGCCAAGGGGGCTGGGGGCAAACCTACGAGCAGTACTTC. Protein product: CASSQGGWGQTYEQYF.

The chain employs TRBV6-5 and TRBJ2-4; TRBD2 matches at 7 bases. J was trimmed by 0 bases and V by 4 bases; bases with no gene match: 3. The CDR3 runs 15 residues. The germline V gene has CDR1 MNHEY and CDR2 SVGAGI. CDR3 in DNA: TGTGCCAGCAGTTCGGGAGGACTAGCCAAAAACATTCAGTACTTC. This codes for CASSSGGLAKNIQYF.

The V and J genes are TRBV7-7 and TRBJ2-5; D perhaps matches TRBD1 (5 bases). This CDR3 has 15 residues. Germline V gives CDR1 SSHAT, CDR2 FNYEAQ (reference sequence). Trimming removed 1 base from V and 0 bases from J, with 9 bases in between. The CDR3 DNA sequence: TGTGCCAGCAGCTTAGGGACATCGTACCAAGAGACCCAGTACTTC. Translated: CASSLGTSYQETQYF.

V and J are TRBV7-3 and TRBJ2-1; TRBD2 is a possible D gene (5 bases). Trimming removed 5 bases at V and 9 bases at J, with 14 bases between. Germline CDR1 SGHTA, CDR2 FQGTGA. There are 13 residues in the CDR3. CDR3 nucleotide sequence: TGTGCCAGCAGCCCCGTGGGGAGCGCTGAGCAGTTCTTC. It translates to CASSPVGSAEQFF.

The chain links TRBV19 to TRBJ1-5; D remains unclear. The CDR3 loop spans 15 amino acids. From germline, CDR1 is LNHDA and CDR2 SQIVND (reference sequence). Trimming cost V 5 bases and J 0 bases, with 11 bases left between them. The CDR3 coding sequence is TGTGCCAGTAGTTTTAGTGCGTATAGCAATCAGCCCCAGCATTTT. Translated: CASSFSAYSNQPQHF.